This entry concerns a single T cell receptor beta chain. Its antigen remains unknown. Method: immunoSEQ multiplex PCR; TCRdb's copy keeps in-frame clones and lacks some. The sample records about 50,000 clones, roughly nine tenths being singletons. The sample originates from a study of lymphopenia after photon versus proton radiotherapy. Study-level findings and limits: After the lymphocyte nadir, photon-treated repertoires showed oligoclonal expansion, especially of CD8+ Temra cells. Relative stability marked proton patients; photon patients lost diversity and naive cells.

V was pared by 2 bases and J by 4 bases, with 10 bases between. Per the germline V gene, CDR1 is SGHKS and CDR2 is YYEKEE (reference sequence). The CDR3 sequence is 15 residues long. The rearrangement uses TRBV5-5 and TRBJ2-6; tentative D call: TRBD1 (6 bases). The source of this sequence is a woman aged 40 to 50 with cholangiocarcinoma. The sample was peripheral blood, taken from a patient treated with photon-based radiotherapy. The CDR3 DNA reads TGTGCCAGCAGCTTAACAGGGCAAGGGGCCAACGTCCTGACTTTC. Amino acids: CASSLTGQGANVLTF.